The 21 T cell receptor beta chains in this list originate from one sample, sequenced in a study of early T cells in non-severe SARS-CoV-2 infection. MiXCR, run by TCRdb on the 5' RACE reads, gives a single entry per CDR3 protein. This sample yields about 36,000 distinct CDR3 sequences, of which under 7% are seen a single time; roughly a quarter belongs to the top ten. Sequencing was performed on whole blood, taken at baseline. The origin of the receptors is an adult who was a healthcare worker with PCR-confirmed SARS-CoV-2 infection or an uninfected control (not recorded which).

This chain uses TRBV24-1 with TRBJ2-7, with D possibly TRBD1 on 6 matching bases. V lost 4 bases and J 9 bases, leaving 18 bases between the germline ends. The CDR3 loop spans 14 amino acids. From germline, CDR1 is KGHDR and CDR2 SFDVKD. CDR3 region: CATSDPSIQGVQYF. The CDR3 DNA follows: TGTGCCACCAGTGACCCTTCTATACAGGGTGTGCAGTACTTC.

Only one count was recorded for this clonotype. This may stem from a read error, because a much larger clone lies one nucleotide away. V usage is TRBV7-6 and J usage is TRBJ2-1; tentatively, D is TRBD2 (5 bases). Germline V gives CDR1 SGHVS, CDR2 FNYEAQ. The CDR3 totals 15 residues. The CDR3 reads CDSSSDPKRSNEQFF. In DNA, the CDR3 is TGTGACAGCAGCTCAGACCCCAAGCGGAGCAATGAGCAGTTCTTC.

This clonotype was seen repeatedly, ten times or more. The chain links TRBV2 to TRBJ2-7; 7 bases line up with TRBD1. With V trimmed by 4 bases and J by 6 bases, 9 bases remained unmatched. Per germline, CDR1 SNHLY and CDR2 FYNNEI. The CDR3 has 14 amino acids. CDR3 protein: CASSAQGVSSEQYF. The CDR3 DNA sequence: TGTGCCAGCAGTGCCCAGGGGGTATCGAGCGAGCAGTACTTC.

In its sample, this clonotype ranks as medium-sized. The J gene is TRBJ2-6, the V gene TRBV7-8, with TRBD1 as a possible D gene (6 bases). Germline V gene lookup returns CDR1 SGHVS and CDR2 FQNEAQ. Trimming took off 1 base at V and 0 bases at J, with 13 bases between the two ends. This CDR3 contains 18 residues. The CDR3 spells CASSLVGPGASGANVLTF. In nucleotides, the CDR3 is TGTGCCAGCAGCTTAGTTGGACCAGGGGCCTCTGGGGCCAACGTCCTGACTTTC.

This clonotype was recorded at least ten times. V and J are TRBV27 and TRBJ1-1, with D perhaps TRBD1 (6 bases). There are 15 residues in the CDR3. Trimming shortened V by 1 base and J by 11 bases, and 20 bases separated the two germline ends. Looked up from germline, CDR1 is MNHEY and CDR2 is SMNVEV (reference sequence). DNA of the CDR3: TGTGCCAGCAGTTTATGGGGTACGGGGGCGCGGATGGCTTTCTTT. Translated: CASSLWGTGARMAFF.

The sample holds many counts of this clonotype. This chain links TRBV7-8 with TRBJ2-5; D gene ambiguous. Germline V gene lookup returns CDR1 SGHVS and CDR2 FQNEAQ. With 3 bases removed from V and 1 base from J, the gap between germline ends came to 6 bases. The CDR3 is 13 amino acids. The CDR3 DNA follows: TGTGCCAGCAGCTTGAGGCTCCAAGAGACCCAGTACTTC. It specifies CASSLRLQETQYF.

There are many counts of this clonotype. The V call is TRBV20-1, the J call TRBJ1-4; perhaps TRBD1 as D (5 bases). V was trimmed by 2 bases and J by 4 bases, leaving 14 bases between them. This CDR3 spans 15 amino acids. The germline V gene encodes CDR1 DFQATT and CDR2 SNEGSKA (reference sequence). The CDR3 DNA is TGCAGTGCTAGAAATTCCGGGACGGTTAATGAAAAACTGTTTTTT. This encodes CSARNSGTVNEKLFF.

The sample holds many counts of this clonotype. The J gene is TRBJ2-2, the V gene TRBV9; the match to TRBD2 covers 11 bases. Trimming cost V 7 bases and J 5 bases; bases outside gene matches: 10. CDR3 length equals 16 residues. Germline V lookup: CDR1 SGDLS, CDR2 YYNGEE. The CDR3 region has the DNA TGTGCCAGCGGGGGACGACTAGCGGGGCTGACCGGGGAGCTGTTTTTT. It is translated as CASGGRLAGLTGELFF.

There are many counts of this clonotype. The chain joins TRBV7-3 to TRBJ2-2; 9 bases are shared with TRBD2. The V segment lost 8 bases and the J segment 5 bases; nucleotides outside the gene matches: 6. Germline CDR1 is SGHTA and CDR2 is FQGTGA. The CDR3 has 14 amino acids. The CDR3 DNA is TGTGCCAGCCTAGGGACTAGCAGTACCGGGGAGCTGTTTTTT. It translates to CASLGTSSTGELFF.

CDR3 in DNA: TGCGCCAGCAGTGAGCGGCTAGATTACAATGAGCAGTTCTTC. It is translated as CASSERLDYNEQFF. This chain links TRBV10-1 with TRBJ2-1; D call uncertain. V lost 2 bases and J 4 bases, leaving 9 bases between the germline ends. This CDR3 is 14 amino acids long. Germline CDR1 is WNHNN and CDR2 is SYGVQD (reference sequence).

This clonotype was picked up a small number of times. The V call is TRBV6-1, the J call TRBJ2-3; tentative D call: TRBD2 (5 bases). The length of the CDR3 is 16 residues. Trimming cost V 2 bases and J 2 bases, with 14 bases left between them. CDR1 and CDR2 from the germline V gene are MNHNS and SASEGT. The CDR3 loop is CASSELASRYTDTQYF. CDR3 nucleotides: TGTGCCAGCAGTGAACTCGCTAGCAGATACACAGATACGCAGTATTTT.

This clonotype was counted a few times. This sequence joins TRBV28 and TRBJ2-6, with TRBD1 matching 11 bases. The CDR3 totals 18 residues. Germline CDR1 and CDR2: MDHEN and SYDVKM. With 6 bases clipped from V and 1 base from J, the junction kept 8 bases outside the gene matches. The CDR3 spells CASSSYRDRGSGANVLTF. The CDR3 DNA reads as TGTGCCAGCAGCAGCTACCGGGACAGGGGGTCTGGGGCCAACGTCCTGACTTTC.

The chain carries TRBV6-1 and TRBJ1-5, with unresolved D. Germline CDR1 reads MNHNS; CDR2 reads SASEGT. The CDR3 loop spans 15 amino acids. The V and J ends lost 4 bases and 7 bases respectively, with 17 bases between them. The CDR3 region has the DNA TGTGCCAGCAGTGCTAAACCGGGGAGTGGGCAGCCCCAGCATTTT. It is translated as CASSAKPGSGQPQHF.

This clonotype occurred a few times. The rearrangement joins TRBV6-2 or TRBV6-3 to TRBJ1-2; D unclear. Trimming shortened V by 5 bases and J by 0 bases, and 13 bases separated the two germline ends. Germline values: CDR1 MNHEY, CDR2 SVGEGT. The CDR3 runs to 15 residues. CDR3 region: CASSRLAGANYGYTF. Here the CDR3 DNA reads TGTGCCAGCAGTCGTCTGGCCGGTGCTAACTATGGCTACACCTTC.

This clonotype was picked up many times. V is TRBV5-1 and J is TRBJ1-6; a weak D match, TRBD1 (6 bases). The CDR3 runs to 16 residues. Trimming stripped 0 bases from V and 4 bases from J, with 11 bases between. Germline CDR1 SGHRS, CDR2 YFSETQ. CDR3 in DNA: TGCGCCAGCAGCTTGGACCAAGGGGGTTATAATTCACCCCTCCACTTT. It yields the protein CASSLDQGGYNSPLHF.

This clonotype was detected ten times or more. Here the CDR3 reads CASSVQGFPHEQYF. CDR3 nucleotides: TGTGCCAGCAGCGTACAGGGGTTCCCTCACGAGCAGTACTTC. The chain recombines TRBV5-4 with TRBJ2-7; 7 bases agree with TRBD1. Germline V gives CDR1 SGHNT, CDR2 YYREEE (reference sequence). Germline trimming cut 4 bases from V and 5 bases from J; bases unmatched to any gene: 9. The CDR3 length is 14 residues.

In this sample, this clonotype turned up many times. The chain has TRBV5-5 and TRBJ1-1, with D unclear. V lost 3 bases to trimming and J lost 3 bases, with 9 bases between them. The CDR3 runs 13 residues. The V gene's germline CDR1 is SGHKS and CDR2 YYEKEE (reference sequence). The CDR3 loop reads CASSSRGDTEAFF. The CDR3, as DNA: TGTGCCAGCAGCTCCCGTGGGGACACTGAAGCTTTCTTT.

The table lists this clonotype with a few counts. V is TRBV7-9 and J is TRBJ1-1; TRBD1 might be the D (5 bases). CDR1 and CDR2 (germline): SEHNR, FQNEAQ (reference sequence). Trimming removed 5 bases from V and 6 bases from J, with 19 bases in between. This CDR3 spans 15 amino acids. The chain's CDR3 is CASSPFVGGPAEAFF. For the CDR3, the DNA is TGTGCCAGCAGCCCCTTTGTGGGGGGACCCGCTGAAGCTTTCTTT.

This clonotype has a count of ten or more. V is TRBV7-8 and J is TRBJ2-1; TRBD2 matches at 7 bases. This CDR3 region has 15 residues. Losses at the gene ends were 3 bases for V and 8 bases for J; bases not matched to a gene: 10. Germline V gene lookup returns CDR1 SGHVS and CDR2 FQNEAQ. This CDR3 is CASSFREGGLDEQFF. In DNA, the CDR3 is TGTGCCAGCAGCTTTCGAGAGGGAGGGCTGGATGAGCAGTTCTTC.

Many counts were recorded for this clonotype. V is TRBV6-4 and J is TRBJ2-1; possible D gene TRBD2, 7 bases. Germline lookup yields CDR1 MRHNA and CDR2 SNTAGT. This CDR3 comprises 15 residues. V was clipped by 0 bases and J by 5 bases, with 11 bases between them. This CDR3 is CASSDSSGTNNEQFF. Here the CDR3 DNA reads TGTGCCAGCAGTGACTCAAGCGGGACAAACAATGAGCAGTTCTTC.

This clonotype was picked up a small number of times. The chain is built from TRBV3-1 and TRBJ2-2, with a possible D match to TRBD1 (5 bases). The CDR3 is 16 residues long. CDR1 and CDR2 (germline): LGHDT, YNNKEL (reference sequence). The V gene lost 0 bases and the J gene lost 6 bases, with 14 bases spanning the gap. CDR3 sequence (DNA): TGTGCCAGCAGCCAAGAGATCGCAGGGTTAGCCGGGGAGCTGTTTTTT. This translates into CASSQEIAGLAGELFF.